Listed below are T cell receptor beta chains from one sample, sequenced in a study of shared clonotypes between healthy human individuals. The data were produced by immunoSEQ multiplex PCR, yet TCRdb's version contains in-frame clones alone and is incomplete. The sample holds about 2 million clones, about 95% seen once. The specimen was naive CD8+ T cells sorted from blood. The receptors were gathered from a man aged 18 to 35 in good health. The CDR3 runs from the conserved cysteine through the conserved F or W. A D gene is named only where the DNA matches it firmly. Some rows have no size entry. The others give once, few or many, or a class for an expanded clone.

>once|TRBV5-6|.|TRBJ1-6
CASSSPPGNSPLHF
TGTGCCAGCAGCTCCCCCCCTGGGAATTCACCCCTCCACTTT
>.|TRBV28|TRBD2|TRBJ2-5
CASDWTSGGKETQYF
TGTGCCAGTGATTGGACTAGCGGGGGGAAAGAGACCCAGTACTTC
>.|TRBV6-1|.|TRBJ2-5
CASSEAGGTQETQYF
TGTGCCAGCAGTGAAGCGGGAGGCACTCAAGAGACCCAGTACTTC
>.|TRBV5-4|.|TRBJ2-7
CATKGREDSYEQYF
TGTGCCACCAAAGGACGGGAAGACTCCTACGAGCAGTACTTC
>.|TRBV4-1|.|TRBJ2-2
CASSQDPLSGELFF
TGCGCCAGCAGCCAAGATCCTTTGTCCGGGGAGCTGTTTTTT
>.|TRBV10-1|.|TRBJ1-1
CASGWGGPMNTEAFF
TGCGCCAGCGGGTGGGGGGGCCCAATGAACACTGAAGCTTTCTTT
>once|TRBV2|TRBD1|TRBJ1-2
CATLGQGSYGYTF
TGTGCCACTTTGGGACAGGGTTCCTATGGCTACACCTTC
>.|TRBV4-3|TRBD2|TRBJ2-7
CASSPGLAVYEQYF
TGCGCCAGCAGCCCTGGACTAGCGGTCTACGAGCAGTACTTC
>.|TRBV27|.|TRBJ2-1
CASSLTPGSYNEQFF
TGTGCCAGCAGTCTAACACCTGGCTCCTACAATGAGCAGTTCTTC
>.|TRBV4-3|.|TRBJ2-6
CASSHADGANVLTF
TGCGCCAGCAGCCATGCGGATGGGGCCAACGTCCTGACTTTC
>.|TRBV7-9|TRBD2|TRBJ2-5
CASSSGLAGGLGQETQYF
TGTGCCAGCAGCTCGGGACTAGCGGGGGGTCTGGGGCAAGAGACCCAGTACTTC
>.|TRBV2|.|TRBJ2-7
CASSEGGADEQYF
TGTGCCAGCAGTGAGGGGGGGGCTGACGAGCAGTACTTC
>.|TRBV11-2|.|TRBJ2-2
CASSLDRTESGELFF
TGTGCCAGCAGCTTAGATCGGACAGAGTCCGGGGAGCTGTTTTTT
>.|TRBV10-3|.|TRBJ2-2
CAISEEGGEINSGELFF
TGTGCCATCAGTGAAGAAGGAGGGGAGATTAATTCCGGGGAGCTGTTTTTT
>once|TRBV18|.|TRBJ1-2
CASSPPTRQDSINYGYTF
TGTGCCAGCTCACCACCTACAAGACAAGACTCAATTAACTATGGCTACACCTTC
>.|TRBV9|.|TRBJ1-2
CASSASEPPLTF
TGTGCCAGCAGCGCCTCAGAGCCACCTCTCACCTTC
>.|TRBV10-3|TRBD2|TRBJ2-3
CAISATSGRLEDTRYF
TGTGCCATCAGCGCAACTAGCGGGAGACTCGAAGATACGCGGTATTTT